This T cell receptor (beta chain) derives from a study of blood T cell repertoires in COVID-19. Study-level information: T cells, B-cell-depleted T cells, or PBMCs provided the cDNA or gDNA that served as material.

Sequencing was performed with immunoSEQ multiplex PCR; in TCRdb, only in-frame clones are kept and a portion is missing. Here the sample spans approximately 300,000 clones, roughly 85% being singletons. This clone was counted a single time. Between the trimmed V and J ends, which lost 7 bases and 3 bases, there was a span of 12 bases. The CDR3 contains 13 residues. The germline V gene has CDR1 MNHEY and CDR2 SVGEGT. Each participant's cohort was designated according to participant-reported clinical history. The TCR sequence derives from a woman in her 30s who had recovered from COVID-19. This chain joins TRBV6-2 or TRBV6-3 and TRBJ1-1; D gene ambiguous. Input material: PBMCs or T cells enriched from blood (not recorded which). CDR3 loop: CASTPRQDTEAFF. The CDR3 DNA follows: TGTGCCAGCACCCCAAGGCAGGACACTGAAGCTTTCTTT.